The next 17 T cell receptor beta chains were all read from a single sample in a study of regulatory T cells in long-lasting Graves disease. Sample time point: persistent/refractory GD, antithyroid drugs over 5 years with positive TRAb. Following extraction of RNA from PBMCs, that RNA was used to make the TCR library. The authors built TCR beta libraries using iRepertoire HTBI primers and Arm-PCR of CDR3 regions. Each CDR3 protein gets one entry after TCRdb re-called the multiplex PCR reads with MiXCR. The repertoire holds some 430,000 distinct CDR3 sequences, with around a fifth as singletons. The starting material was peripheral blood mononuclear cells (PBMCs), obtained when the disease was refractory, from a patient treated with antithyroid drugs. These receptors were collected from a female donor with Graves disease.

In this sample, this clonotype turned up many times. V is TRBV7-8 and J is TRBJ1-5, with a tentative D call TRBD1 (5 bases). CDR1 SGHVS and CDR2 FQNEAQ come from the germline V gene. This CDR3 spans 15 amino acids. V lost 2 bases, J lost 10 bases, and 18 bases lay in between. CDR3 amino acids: CASSLTIGMGRPQHF. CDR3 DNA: TGTGCCAGCAGCTTAACGATCGGCATGGGGCGTCCCCAGCATTTT. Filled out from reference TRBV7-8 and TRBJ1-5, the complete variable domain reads GAGVSQSPRYKVAKRGQDVALRCDPISGHVSLFWYQQALGQGPEFLTYFQNEAQLDKSGLPSDRFFAERPEGSVSTLKIQRTQQEDSAVYLCASSLTIGMGRPQHFGDGTRLSIL.

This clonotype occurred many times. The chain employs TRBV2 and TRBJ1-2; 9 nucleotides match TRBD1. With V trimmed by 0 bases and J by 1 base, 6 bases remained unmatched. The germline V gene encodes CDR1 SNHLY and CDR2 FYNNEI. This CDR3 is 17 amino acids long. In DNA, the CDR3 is TGTGCCAGCAGTGAAGCCCCGGACAGGGGTTTTAACTATGGCTACACCTTC. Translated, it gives CASSEAPDRGFNYGYTF. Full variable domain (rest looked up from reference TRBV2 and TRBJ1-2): EPEVTQTPSHQVTQMGQEVILRCVPISNHLYFYWYRQILGQKVEFLVSFYNNEISEKSEIFDDQFSVERPDGSNFTLKIRSTKLEDSAMYFCASSEAPDRGFNYGYTFGSGTRLTVV.

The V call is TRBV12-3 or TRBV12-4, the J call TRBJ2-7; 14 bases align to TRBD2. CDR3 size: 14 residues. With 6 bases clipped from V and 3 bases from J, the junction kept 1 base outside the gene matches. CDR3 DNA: TGTGCCAGCAGCGGACTAGCGGGGGGCTACGAGCAGTACTTC. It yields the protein CASSGLAGGYEQYF.

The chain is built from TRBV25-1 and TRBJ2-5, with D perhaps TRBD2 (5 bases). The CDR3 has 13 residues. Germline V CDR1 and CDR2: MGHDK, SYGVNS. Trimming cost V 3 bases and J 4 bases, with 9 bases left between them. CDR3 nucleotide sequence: TGTGCCAGCAGTGATGAGGGTAGAGAGACCCAGTACTTC. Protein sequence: CASSDEGRETQYF.

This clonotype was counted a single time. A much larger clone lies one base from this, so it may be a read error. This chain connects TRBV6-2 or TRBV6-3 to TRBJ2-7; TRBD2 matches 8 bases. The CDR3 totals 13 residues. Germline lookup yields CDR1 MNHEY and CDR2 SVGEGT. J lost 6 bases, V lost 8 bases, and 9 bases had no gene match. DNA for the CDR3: TGTGCCAGCGGTGAAGCCGGGAGGGGCGAGCAGTACTTC. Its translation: CASGEAGRGEQYF.

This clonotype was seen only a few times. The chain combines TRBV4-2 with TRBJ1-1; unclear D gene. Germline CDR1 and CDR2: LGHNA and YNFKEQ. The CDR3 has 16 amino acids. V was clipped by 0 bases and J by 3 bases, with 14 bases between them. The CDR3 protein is CASSQDWTSVDTEAFF. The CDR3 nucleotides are TGTGCCAGCAGCCAAGATTGGACCAGTGTTGACACTGAAGCTTTCTTT.

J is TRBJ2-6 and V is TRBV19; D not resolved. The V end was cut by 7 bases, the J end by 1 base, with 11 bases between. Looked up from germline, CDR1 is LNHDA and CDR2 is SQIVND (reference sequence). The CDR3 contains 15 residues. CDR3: CASTPGRSGANVLTF. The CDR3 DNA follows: TGTGCCAGTACCCCCGGCAGATCTGGGGCCAACGTCCTGACTTTC.

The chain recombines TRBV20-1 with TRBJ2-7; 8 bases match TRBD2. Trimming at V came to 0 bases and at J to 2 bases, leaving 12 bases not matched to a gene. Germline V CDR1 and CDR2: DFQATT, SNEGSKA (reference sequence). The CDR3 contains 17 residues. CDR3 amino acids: CSARDPSGSPVPYEQYF. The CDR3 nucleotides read TGCAGTGCTAGAGATCCCAGCGGGAGTCCAGTCCCCTACGAGCAGTACTTC.

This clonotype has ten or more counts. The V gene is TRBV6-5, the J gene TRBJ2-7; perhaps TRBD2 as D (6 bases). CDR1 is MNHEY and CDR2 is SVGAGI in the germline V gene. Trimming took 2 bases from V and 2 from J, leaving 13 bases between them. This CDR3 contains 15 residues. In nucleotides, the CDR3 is TGTGCCAGCAGTTACGGTGGTAGCGGAACCTACGAGCAGTACTTC. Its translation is CASSYGGSGTYEQYF.

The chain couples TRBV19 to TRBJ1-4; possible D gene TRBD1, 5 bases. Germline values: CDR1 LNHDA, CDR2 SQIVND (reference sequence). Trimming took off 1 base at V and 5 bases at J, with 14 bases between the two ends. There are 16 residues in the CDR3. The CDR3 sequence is CASSIVPGDPNEKLFF. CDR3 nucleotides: TGTGCCAGTAGTATAGTACCGGGGGACCCGAATGAAAAACTGTTTTTT.

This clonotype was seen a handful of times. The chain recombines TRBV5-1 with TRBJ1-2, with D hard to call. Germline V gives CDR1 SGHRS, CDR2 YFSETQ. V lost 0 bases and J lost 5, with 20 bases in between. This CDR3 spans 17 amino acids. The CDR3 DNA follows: TGCGCCAGCAGCTTGGGACTCCCAATCCTACGCAGATATGGCTACACCTTC. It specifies CASSLGLPILRRYGYTF.

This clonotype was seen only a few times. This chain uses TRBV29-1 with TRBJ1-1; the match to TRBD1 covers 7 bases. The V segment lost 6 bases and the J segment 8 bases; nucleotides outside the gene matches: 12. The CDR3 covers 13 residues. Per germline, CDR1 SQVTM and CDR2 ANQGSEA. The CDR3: CSVPGQALPEAFF. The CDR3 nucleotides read TGCAGCGTCCCTGGACAGGCCTTGCCCGAAGCTTTCTTT. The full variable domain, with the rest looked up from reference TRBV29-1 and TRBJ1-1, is SAVISQKPSRDICQRGTSLTIQCQVDSQVTMMFWYRQQPGQSLTLIATANQGSEATYESGFVIDKFPISRPNLTFSTLTVSNMSPEDSSIYLCSVPGQALPEAFFGQGTRLTVV.

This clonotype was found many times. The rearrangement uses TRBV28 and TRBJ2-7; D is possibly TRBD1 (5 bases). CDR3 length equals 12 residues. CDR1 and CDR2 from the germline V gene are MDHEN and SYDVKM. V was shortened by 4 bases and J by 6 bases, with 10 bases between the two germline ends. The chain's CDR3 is CASSSQGVEQYF. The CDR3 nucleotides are TGTGCCAGCAGTTCTCAGGGCGTCGAGCAGTACTTC. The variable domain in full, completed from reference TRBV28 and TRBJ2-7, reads DVKVTQSSRYLVKRTGEKVFLECVQDMDHENMFWYRQDPGLGLRLIYFSYDVKMKEKGDIPEGYSVSREKKERFSLILESASTNQTSMYLCASSSQGVEQYFGPGTRLTVT.

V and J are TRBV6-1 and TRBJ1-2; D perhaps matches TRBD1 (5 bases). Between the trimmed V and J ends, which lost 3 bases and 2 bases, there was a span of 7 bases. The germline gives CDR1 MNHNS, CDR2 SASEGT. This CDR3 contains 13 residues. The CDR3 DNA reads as TGTGCCAGCAGTGACCGGGACAACTATGGCTACACCTTC. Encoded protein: CASSDRDNYGYTF.

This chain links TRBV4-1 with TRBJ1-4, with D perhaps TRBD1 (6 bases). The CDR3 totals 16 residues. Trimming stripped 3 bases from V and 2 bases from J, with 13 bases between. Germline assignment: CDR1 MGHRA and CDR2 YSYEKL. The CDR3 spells CASSHYTGMTNEKLFF. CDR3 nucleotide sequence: TGCGCCAGCAGCCATTACACAGGGATGACTAATGAAAAACTGTTTTTT.

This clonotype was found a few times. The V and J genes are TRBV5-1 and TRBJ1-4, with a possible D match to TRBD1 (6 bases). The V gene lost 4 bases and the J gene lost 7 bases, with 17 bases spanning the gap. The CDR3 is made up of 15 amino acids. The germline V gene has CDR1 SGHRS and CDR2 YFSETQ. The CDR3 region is CASSQGNSGGEKLFF. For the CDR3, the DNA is TGCGCCAGCAGCCAGGGGAACTCAGGAGGTGAAAAACTGTTTTTT.

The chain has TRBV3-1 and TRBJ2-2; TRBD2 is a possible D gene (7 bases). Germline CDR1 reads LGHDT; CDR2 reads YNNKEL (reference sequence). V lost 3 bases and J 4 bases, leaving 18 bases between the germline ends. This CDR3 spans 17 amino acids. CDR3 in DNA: TGTGCCAGCAGCCACGCGCGGGGGCGGGGAGGCACCGGGGAGCTGTTTTTT. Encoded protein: CASSHARGRGGTGELFF.